This TCR beta chain emerged from a study of vaccination effects on CD4 cells after COVID-19. Assay used: immunoSEQ multiplex PCR; TCRdb lists only in-frame clones, some missing. The sample consists of tens of thousands of clones, around 77% of them appearing once. The V end lost 2 bases, the J end lost 5 bases, and 12 bases lay between the germline ends. The CDR3 covers 14 residues. Germline V lookup: CDR1 MNHEY, CDR2 SVGEGT. Remarks on this clone: As yet, its antigen is unknown.

Findings and caveats of the study: Cross-reaction with common cold coronaviruses was seen in only 1 of 255 vaccine-induced clones from healthy vaccinees.

ViraFEST expansion of antigen-specific CD4+ T cells with viral peptide pools preceded sequencing. Scientists isolated CD4+ T cells after a roughly 10-day culture period ended. Nucleocapsid antibodies were negative in the vaccine recipients, who had never had SARS-CoV-2 infection. In culture with 10 IU/ml IL-2 and roughly 9.7 ug/ml peptides, PBMC were grown at 1.5 million to 2 million per well. It was on days 3 and 7 that half the medium was replaced with IL-2 medium. This TCR was sampled from a human donor who received a COVID-19 vaccine. The genes are TRBV6-2 or TRBV6-3 and TRBJ1-1, with D hard to call. The starting material was CD4+ T cells from PBMCs cultured with HCoV-NL63 spike peptides, obtained before COVID-19 vaccination. CDR3 in amino acids: CASSYGVRATEAFF. The CDR3 bases are TGTGCCAGCAGTTACGGCGTCCGAGCGACTGAAGCTTTCTTT.